This T cell receptor beta chain comes out of a study of T cells in Graves' hyperthyroidism and ophthalmopathy (dated by TCRdb to about 2019). Describing the broader study: Peripheral blood was collected at initial diagnosis, before any treatment. Following sampling, methimazole starting at 30 mg daily was given to hyperthyroidism patients, and high-dose intravenous methylprednisolone was given to ophthalmopathy patients. To identify distinguishing TCR V-J signatures, a discovery cohort of around 98 patients was used, comprising 43 with Graves' ophthalmopathy and approximately 58 with stable Graves' hyperthyroidism. TCR Vbeta CDR3 sequencing of approximately 140 peripheral blood samples (43 ophthalmopathy, some 75 hyperthyroidism and 17 progressor patients) is reported in the paper. In more than five Graves' hyperthyroidism patients, the study also compared T-cell repertoires from thyroid tissue with T-cell repertoires from blood. An independent validation cohort of under 20 hyperthyroidism patients and approximately 17 patients who later progressed to ophthalmopathy tested prospective prediction of ophthalmopathy. For training and testing, the 100 or so patients in the discovery cohort were randomly divided in a 7:3 ratio.

Ophthalmopathy patients had moderately to severely active disease, with a Clinical Activity Score of 3 or more, a NOSPECS grade of 4 or more, and a disease duration of less than 3 months. The study excluded patients with uncontrolled infections, other autoimmune diseases, pregnancy or lactation. Diagnoses relied on clinical symptoms, serum thyroxine and TRAb, thyroid ultrasound and orbital computed tomography. PBMCs were separated from roughly 10 ml of fresh peripheral blood using Ficoll-Paque density gradient centrifugation. Total RNA was extracted using Trizol reagent, and RNA quality was assessed on an Agilent 2100 Bioanalyzer. The TCR beta CDR3 regions were amplified from the RNA transcripts. The first round of RT-PCR for the TCR CDR3 was performed with the HTBI primer set and the Qiagen OneStep RT-PCR kit. A second multiplex PCR round built the libraries, followed by size selection and purification. Sequencing of the libraries was done on an Illumina HiSeq2000 using paired-end 100 bp reads. Under the source paper's analysis protocol: Raw data were processed with SOAPnuke, discarding reads with adapters, uncalled bases, mean Phred below 15, or no exact constant-primer or identifier match. COPE v1.2.5 was used to merge the high-quality paired reads, and each unique nucleotide sequence was defined as a clonotype. MiTCR v1.1 was used to align clonotypes to the IMGT TRBV, TRBD and TRBJ reference segments. Analysis was restricted to V-J combinations with a frequency above 0.0001, which covered roughly 99% of repertoires. The TCS score was defined as the ratio of F50 (clonal expansion) to E x V (chaos), calculated using BLOSUM62-based TCRdist between CDR3 peptides within each V-J. Welch's t-statistics and random forest reduced roughly 500 V-J features to 10 to 15, which were used in a naive Bayes classifier (R e1071). The raw public reads went through TCRdb reprocessing: fastp at Q25, MiXCR clone calling, in-frame beta chains kept. Entries that share a CDR3 protein sequence are merged under the most common genes and DNA. What appears here as the V and J calls and clone size reflects TCRdb's work, not the paper's. For this sample there are 490,000 or so distinct CDR3 sequences; roughly 15% appear just once. Of the sample, about 29% is held by the ten largest clones.

This clonotype was seen at least ten times. What this receptor recognizes is not known. Base qualities are not recorded, but no much larger clone differs from it by a single base. For CDR1 and CDR2, the germline V gene (reference sequence) lists MNHEY and SMNVEV. Trimming costs V 3 bases and J 5 bases, and their ends lie 13 bases apart. The CDR3 spans 14 residues, from the cysteine through the phenylalanine. Only the CDR3 portion is preserved as DNA: 42 bases, with reading frame beginning at the first base. The full study reports these points: Ophthalmopathy was separated from stable hyperthyroidism by a 13 V-J signature model, with around 88% sensitivity and 81% to 83% specificity obtained in cross-validation and 80%/75% obtained in testing. Most expanded thyroid clonotypes (frequency above 0.001) were also detected in blood, a finding suggesting that blood repertoires may reflect thyroid immune responses. In validation, the model predicted progression to ophthalmopathy with over 60% sensitivity and less than 80% specificity, a median of roughly seven months before onset. No statistical method was used to set the sample size in advance, and investigators knew the group allocation.

The TCR was taken from a woman between 25 and 40 years old with Graves' ophthalmopathy. The V and J segments used are TRBV27 and TRBJ1-2; tentative D gene TRBD1, with 6 bases matching. Sequencing input: blood. The CDR3 sequence is CASSFSTGWYGYTF. In nucleotides, the sequence is TGTGCCAGCAGTTTCAGTACAGGGTGGTATGGCTACACCTTC.